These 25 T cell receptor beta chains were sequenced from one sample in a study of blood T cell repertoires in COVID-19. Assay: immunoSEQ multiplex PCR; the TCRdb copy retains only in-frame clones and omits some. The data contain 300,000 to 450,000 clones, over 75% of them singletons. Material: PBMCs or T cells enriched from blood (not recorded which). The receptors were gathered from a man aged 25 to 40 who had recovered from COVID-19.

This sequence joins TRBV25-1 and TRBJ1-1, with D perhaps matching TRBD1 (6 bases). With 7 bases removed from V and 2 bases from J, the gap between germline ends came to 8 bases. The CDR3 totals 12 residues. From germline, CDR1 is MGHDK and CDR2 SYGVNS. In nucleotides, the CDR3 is TGTGCCAGCACCAGGGGTAACACTGAAGCTTTCTTT. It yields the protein CASTRGNTEAFF. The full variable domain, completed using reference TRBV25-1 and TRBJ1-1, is EADIYQTPRYLVIGTGKKITLECSQTMGHDKMYWYQQDPGMELHLIHYSYGVNSTEKGDLSSESTVSRIRTEHFPLTLESARPSHTSQYLCASTRGNTEAFFGQGTRLTVV.

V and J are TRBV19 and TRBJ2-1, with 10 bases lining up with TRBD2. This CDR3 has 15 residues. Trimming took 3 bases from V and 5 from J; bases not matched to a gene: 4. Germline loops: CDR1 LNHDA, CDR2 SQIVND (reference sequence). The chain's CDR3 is CASSIVAGGHNEQFF. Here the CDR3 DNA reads TGTGCCAGTAGTATTGTAGCGGGGGGACACAATGAGCAGTTCTTC.

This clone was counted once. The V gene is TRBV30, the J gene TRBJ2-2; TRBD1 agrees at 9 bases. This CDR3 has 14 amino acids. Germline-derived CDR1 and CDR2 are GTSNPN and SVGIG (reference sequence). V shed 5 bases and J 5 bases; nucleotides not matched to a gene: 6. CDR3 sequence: CAWGTGTWTGELFF. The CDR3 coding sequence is TGTGCCTGGGGGACAGGGACGTGGACCGGGGAGCTGTTTTTT.

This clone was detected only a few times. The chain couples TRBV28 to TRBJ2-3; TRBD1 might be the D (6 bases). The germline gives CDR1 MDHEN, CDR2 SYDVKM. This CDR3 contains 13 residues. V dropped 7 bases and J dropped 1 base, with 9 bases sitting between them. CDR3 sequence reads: CASTRTGTDTQYF. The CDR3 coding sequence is TGTGCCAGCACCAGGACAGGCACAGATACGCAGTATTTT.

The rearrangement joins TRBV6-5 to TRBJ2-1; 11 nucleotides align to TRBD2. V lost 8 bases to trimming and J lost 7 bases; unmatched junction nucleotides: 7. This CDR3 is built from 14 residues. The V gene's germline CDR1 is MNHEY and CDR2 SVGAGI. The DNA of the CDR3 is TGTGCCAGCTCTAGCGGGGGGAGTGCGAATGAGCAGTTCTTC. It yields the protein CASSSGGSANEQFF.

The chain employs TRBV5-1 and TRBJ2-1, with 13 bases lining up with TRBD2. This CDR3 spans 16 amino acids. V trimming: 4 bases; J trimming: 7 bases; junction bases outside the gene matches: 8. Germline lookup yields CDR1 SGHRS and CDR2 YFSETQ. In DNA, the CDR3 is TGCGCCAGCAGCCCGGGGGGACTAGCGGGGCCGAATGAGCAGTTCTTC. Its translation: CASSPGGLAGPNEQFF.

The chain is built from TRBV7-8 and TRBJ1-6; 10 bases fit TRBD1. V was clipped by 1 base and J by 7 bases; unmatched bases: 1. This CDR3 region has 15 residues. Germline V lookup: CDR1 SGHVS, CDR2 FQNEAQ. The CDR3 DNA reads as TGTGCCAGCAGCTTAGGGGACAGGGGAAATTCACCCCTCCACTTT. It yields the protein CASSLGDRGNSPLHF.

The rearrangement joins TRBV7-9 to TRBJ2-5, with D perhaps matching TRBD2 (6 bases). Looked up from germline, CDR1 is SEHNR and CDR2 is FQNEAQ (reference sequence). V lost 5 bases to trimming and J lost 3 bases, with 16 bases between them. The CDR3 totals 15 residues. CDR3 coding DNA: TGTGCCAGCAGCGTGGGGCCACTAGCTAAAGAGACCCAGTACTTC. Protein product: CASSVGPLAKETQYF.

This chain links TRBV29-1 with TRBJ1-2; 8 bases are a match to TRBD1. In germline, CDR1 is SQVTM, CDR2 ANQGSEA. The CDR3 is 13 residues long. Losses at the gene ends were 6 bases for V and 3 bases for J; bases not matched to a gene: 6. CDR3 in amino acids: CSVGTGEYYGYTF. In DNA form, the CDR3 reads TGCAGCGTAGGGACAGGAGAGTACTATGGCTACACCTTC.

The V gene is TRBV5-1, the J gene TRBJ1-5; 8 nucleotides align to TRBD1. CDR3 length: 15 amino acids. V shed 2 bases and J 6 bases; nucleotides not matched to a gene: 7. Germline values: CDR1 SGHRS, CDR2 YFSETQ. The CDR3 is CASSLSTGVAQPQHF. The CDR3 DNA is TGCGCCAGCAGCTTATCGACAGGGGTGGCTCAGCCCCAGCATTTT.

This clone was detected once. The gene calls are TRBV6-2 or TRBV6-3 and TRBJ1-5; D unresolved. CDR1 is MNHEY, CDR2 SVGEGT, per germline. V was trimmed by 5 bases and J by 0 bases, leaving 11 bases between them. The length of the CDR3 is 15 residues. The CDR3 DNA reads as TGTGCCAGCAGTCTCGGGGTCCATAGCAATCAGCCCCAGCATTTT. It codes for CASSLGVHSNQPQHF.

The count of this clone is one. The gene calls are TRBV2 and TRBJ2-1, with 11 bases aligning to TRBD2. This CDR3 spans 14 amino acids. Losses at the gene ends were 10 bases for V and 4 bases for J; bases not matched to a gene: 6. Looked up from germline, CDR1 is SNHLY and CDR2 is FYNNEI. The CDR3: CAIPTSGTYNEQFF. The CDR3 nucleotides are TGTGCCATTCCGACTAGCGGGACTTACAATGAGCAGTTCTTC.

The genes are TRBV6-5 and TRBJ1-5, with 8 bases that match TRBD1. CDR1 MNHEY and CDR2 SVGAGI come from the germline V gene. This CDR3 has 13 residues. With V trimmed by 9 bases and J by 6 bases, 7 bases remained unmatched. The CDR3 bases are TGTGCCAGTTACAGGGGGATGGGTCAGCCCCAGCATTTT. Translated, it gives CASYRGMGQPQHF.

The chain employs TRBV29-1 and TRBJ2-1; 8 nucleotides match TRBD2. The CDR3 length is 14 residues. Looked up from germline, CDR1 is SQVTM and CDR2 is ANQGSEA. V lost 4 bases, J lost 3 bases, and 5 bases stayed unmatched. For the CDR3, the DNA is TGCAGCGTTGTTCGGGGGGGGATCTACAATGAGCAGTTCTTC. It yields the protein CSVVRGGIYNEQFF.

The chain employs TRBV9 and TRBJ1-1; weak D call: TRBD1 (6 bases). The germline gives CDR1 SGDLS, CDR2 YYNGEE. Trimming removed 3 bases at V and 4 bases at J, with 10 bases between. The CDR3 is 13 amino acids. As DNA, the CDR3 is TGTGCCAGCAGCGCAAACAGGGCCACTGAAGCTTTCTTT. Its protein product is CASSANRATEAFF. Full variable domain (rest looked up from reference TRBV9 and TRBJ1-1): DSGVTQTPKHLITATGQRVTLRCSPRSGDLSVYWYQQSLDQGLQFLIQYYNGEERAKGNILERFSAQQFPDLHSELNLSSLELGDSALYFCASSANRATEAFFGQGTRLTVV.

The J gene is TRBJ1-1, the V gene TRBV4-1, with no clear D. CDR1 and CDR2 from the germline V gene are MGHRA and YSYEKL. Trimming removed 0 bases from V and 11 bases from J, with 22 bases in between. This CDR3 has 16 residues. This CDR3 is CASSQDLMPMIGEAFF. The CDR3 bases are TGCGCCAGCAGCCAAGATCTAATGCCGATGATCGGGGAGGCTTTCTTT.

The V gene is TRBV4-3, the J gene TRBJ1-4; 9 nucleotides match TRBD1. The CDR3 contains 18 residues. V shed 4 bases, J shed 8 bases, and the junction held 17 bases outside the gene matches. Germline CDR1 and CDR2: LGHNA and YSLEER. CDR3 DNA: TGCGCCAGCAGCCGCCGACCCCTCCTGACAGGGGGAGGAGAAAAACTGTTTTTT. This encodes CASSRRPLLTGGGEKLFF.

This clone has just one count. The CDR3: CASSPSTSGGGSGQYF. DNA for the CDR3: TGTGCCAGCAGCCCCTCTACTAGCGGGGGAGGCTCCGGGCAGTACTTC. This rearrangement joins TRBV27 to TRBJ2-7; 11 bases align to TRBD2. Germline loops: CDR1 MNHEY, CDR2 SMNVEV (reference sequence). The J segment lost 9 bases and the V segment lost 6 bases, leaving 16 bases of the junction unmatched. The CDR3 is made up of 16 amino acids.

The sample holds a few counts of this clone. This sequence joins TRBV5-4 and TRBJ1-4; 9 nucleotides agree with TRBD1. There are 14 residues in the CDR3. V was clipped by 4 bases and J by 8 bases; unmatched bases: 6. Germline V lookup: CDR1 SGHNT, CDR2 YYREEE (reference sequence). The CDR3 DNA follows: TGTGCCAGCAGCATAGGACAGGGGAACGAAAAACTGTTTTTT. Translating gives CASSIGQGNEKLFF.

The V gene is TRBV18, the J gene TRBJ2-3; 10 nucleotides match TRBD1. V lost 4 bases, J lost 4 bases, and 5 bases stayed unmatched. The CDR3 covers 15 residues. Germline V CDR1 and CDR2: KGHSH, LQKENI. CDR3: CASSHRDRGPDTQYF. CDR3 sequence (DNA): TGTGCCAGCTCACACCGGGACAGGGGCCCAGATACGCAGTATTTT.

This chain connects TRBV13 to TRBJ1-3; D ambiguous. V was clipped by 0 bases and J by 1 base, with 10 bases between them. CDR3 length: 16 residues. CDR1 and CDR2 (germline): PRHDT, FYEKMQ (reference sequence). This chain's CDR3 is CASSLGGTGSGNTIYF. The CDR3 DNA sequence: TGTGCCAGCAGCTTAGGCGGTACGGGTTCTGGAAACACCATATATTTT. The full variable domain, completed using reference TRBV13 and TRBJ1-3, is AAGVIQSPRHLIKEKRETATLKCYPIPRHDTVYWYQQGPGQDPQFLISFYEKMQSDKGSIPDRFSAQQFSDYHSELNMSSLELGDSALYFCASSLGGTGSGNTIYFGEGSWLTVV.

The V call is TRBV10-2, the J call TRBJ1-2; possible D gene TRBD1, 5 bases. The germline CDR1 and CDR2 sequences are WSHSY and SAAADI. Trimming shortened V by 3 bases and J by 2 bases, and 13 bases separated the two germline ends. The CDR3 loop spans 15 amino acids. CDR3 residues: CASSERPGYNYGYTF. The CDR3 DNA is TGCGCCAGCAGTGAACGCCCAGGGTACAACTATGGCTACACCTTC.

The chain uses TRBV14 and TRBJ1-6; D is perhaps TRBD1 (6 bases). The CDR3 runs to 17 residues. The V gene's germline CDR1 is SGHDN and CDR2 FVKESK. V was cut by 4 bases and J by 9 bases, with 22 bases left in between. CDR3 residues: CASSLLSGLGAGSPLHF. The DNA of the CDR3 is TGTGCCAGCAGCCTCCTCAGTGGCCTGGGGGCAGGTTCACCCCTCCACTTT.

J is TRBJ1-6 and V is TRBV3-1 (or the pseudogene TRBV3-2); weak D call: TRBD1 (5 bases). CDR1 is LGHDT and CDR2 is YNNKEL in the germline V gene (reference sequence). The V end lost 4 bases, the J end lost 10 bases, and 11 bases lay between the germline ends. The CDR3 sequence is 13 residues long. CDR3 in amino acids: CASSPTGKSPLHF. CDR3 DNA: TGTGCCAGCAGCCCAACAGGAAAGTCACCCCTCCACTTT.

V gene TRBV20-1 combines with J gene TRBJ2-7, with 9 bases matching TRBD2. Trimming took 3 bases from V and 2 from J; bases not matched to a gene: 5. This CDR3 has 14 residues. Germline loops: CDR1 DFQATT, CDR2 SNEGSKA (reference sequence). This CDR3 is CSASERGAPYEQYF. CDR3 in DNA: TGCAGTGCTAGTGAGCGGGGGGCCCCCTACGAGCAGTACTTC.